The entry below gives a single TCR beta chain sequence along with its context. Some clones are missing from TCRdb's copy, which holds only in-frame ones; the method was immunoSEQ multiplex PCR. The sample carries fewer than 6,500 clones, nearly 90% recorded once. These data come from a study of pediatric ulcerative colitis. This CDR3 is 15 amino acids long. Trimming left V 3 bases short and J 6 bases short, with 16 bases between. CDR1 SGHRS and CDR2 YFSETQ come from the germline V gene. This receptor was obtained from a girl aged 10-17 years who was a control in a study of pediatric ulcerative colitis. The chain combines TRBV5-1 with TRBJ2-1, with D perhaps assigned TRBD1 or TRBD2 (5 bases each). Input material: blood. In DNA, the CDR3 is TGCGCCAGCAGCTCCAATTGGGGGAACGTCAATGAGCAGTTCTTC. Encoded protein: CASSSNWGNVNEQFF.